This T cell receptor beta chain was sequenced during a study of blood T cell repertoires in COVID-19. With 5 bases clipped from V and 4 bases from J, the junction kept 11 bases outside the gene matches. The germline V gene has CDR1 MNHNY and CDR2 SVGAGI (reference sequence). The CDR3 has 17 residues. TCRdb's copy holds only in-frame clones and misses some; the assay was immunoSEQ multiplex PCR. Here the sample spans under 35,000 clones, approximately 80% being singletons. The sequenced material came from peripheral blood. The receptor comes from a man aged 70 or older with acute or convalescent COVID-19. The chain joins TRBV6-6 to TRBJ1-3; 10 bases agree with TRBD1. The CDR3 DNA reads TGTGCCAGCAGTCCTAAATTGGGACAGGGGATCGGAAACACCATATATTTT. Translated: CASSPKLGQGIGNTIYF.